The entry that follows covers one T cell receptor (beta chain) sequence. Antigen specificity is unknown. The data were taken from a study of T cell responses to AZD1222 COVID-19 vaccine. The analysis combined second doses at about 4 or about 12 weeks. Germline V gene data show CDR1 as SGHVS and CDR2 as FNYEAQ. The CDR3 spans 16 residues. Trimming took off 5 bases at V and 3 bases at J, with 20 bases between the two ends. The table came from immunoSEQ multiplex PCR; TCRdb's copy has only in-frame clones and leaves some out. Here the sample spans about 85,000 clones, approximately 90% being singletons. Points from the study as a whole: CD4 TCRs covered the whole spike, strongest at regions 160-218 and 743-854.

The input for sequencing was peripheral blood, taken 28 days after the second AZD1222 dose. This chain joins TRBV7-6 and TRBJ2-7; D remains ambiguous. This TCR was recovered from an adult who received the AZD1222 COVID-19 vaccine. The CDR3 DNA sequence: TGTGCCAGCAGCCCTGGGTCGGCCAATTCGATCTACGAGCAGTACTTC. This encodes CASSPGSANSIYEQYF.